Listed here are 23 T cell receptor beta chains from one sample, sequenced in a study of long-term antiretroviral therapy in people with HIV (dated by TCRdb to 2022 to 2024). Sequencing of the TRB variable region was done with the immunoSEQ hsTCRB v3.0 assay at survey level resolution. As stored in TCRdb, this immuneACCESS dataset retains in-frame rearrangements with V and J assigned. A fraction of the clones does not appear; measured against another copy, unresolved V genes explain less than half of the discrepancy, and the remainder lacks a known reason. The sample table contains approximately 14,000 clones; only one count was recorded for about four fifths of them. Together, the top ten hold around 16% of the sample. The sample consisted of unsorted PBMCs, taken just before starting antiretroviral therapy. Source of these receptors: a middle-aged man with HIV.

V and J are TRBV14 and TRBJ1-1; D is unclear. The germline V gene has CDR1 SGHDN and CDR2 FVKESK. Between the trimmed V and J ends, which lost 1 base and 0 bases, there was a span of 9 bases. The CDR3 loop spans 15 amino acids. CDR3 sequence reads: CASSQVELMNTEAFF. The DNA of the CDR3 is TGTGCCAGCAGCCAAGTTGAGCTCATGAACACTGAAGCTTTCTTT.

The gene calls are TRBV19 and TRBJ2-4; 10 bases agree with TRBD2. Per germline, CDR1 LNHDA and CDR2 SQIVND (reference sequence). Germline trimming cut 5 bases from V and 4 bases from J; bases unmatched to any gene: 5. The CDR3 covers 15 residues. CDR3 in DNA: TGTGCCAGTAGTGCCCTGACTAGCGGGAAAAACATTCAGTACTTC. It codes for CASSALTSGKNIQYF.

This clone has just a few counts. The rearrangement links TRBV7-6 to TRBJ1-1; no clear D. This CDR3 has 13 residues. The germline V gene has CDR1 SGHVS and CDR2 FNYEAQ. V was cut by 3 bases and J by 0 bases, with 5 bases left in between. CDR3 sequence: CASSFTVNTEAFF. For the CDR3, the DNA is TGTGCCAGCAGCTTCACAGTGAACACTGAAGCTTTCTTT.

The V gene is TRBV2, the J gene TRBJ1-4, with D tentatively TRBD1 (5 bases). CDR1 SNHLY and CDR2 FYNNEI come from the germline V gene. Deletions cut 6 bases from V and 6 bases from J, with 17 bases between. CDR3 size: 15 residues. The CDR3 bases are TGTGCCAGCAGAGCTCGGACACGTGGGGATGAAAAACTGTTTTTT. Its protein is CASRARTRGDEKLFF.

The CDR3 DNA reads TGTGCCAGCAGCTTAGGGGCCAGGCTAGCGGCCTCCTACGAGCAGTACTTC. It translates to CASSLGARLAASYEQYF. The chain uses TRBV13 and TRBJ2-7; TRBD2 agrees at 7 bases. The length of the CDR3 is 17 residues. J gave up 0 bases and V 0 bases, and 8 bases lay outside the gene matches. Germline loops: CDR1 PRHDT, CDR2 FYEKMQ (reference sequence).

The CDR3 protein is CASSLESPSEQFF. Here the CDR3 DNA reads TGTGCCAGCAGCTTAGAGTCCCCCAGTGAGCAGTTCTTC. The chain has TRBV11-3 and TRBJ2-1; D call uncertain. The V end was cut by 0 bases, the J end by 9 bases, with 9 bases between. This CDR3 region has 13 residues. Germline V gene data show CDR1 as SGHNT and CDR2 as YENEEA.

This sequence joins TRBV7-9 and TRBJ2-1; no firm D call. CDR3 length: 11 residues. Trimming removed 3 bases at V and 10 bases at J, with 7 bases between. Germline V lookup: CDR1 SEHNR, CDR2 FQNEAQ (reference sequence). CDR3 coding DNA: TGTGCCAGCAGCTTTCAAACAGAGCAGTTCTTC. Its protein is CASSFQTEQFF. Full variable domain (rest looked up from reference TRBV7-9 and TRBJ2-1): DTGVSQNPRHKITKRGQNVTFRCDPISEHNRLYWYRQTLGQGPEFLTYFQNEAQLEKSRLLSDRFSAERPKGSFSTLEIQRTEQGDSAMYLCASSFQTEQFFGPGTRLTVL.

The chain is built from TRBV7-9 and TRBJ1-1; the D is unclear. The V gene's germline CDR1 is SEHNR and CDR2 FQNEAQ (reference sequence). CDR3 length: 12 amino acids. Between the trimmed V and J ends, which lost 0 bases and 5 bases, there was a span of 4 bases. The chain's CDR3 is CASSLAGTEAFF. The CDR3 region has the DNA TGTGCCAGCAGCTTAGCGGGTACTGAAGCTTTCTTT. Combining the CDR3 with reference TRBV7-9 and TRBJ1-1 gives the whole variable domain DTGVSQNPRHKITKRGQNVTFRCDPISEHNRLYWYRQTLGQGPEFLTYFQNEAQLEKSRLLSDRFSAERPKGSFSTLEIQRTEQGDSAMYLCASSLAGTEAFFGQGTRLTVV.

In this sample, this clone turned up a few times. DNA for the CDR3: TGCAGTGCACCTAGGGTCGGGGGCTACACCTTC. Translating gives CSAPRVGGYTF. V usage is TRBV20-1 and J usage is TRBJ1-2; D unresolved. This CDR3 has 11 amino acids. Germline V lookup: CDR1 DFQATT, CDR2 SNEGSKA (reference sequence). With 6 bases removed from V and 8 bases from J, the gap between germline ends came to 13 bases.

The genes are TRBV11-2 and TRBJ2-3; D call uncertain. CDR3 length: 14 amino acids. Germline CDR1 is SGHAT and CDR2 is FQNNGV. Trimming pared 0 bases from V and 0 bases from J, leaving 4 bases between. The CDR3 coding sequence is TGTGCCAGCAGCTTAGATCCTAGCACAGATACGCAGTATTTT. Amino acid sequence: CASSLDPSTDTQYF.

The rearrangement uses TRBV5-1 and TRBJ2-3, with D possibly being TRBD1 or TRBD2 (6 bases each). The CDR3 length is 15 residues. CDR1 is SGHRS and CDR2 is YFSETQ in the germline V gene. V gave up 0 bases and J gave up 1 base, with 9 bases separating them. The CDR3 sequence: CASSLGGAGTDTQYF. CDR3 in DNA: TGCGCCAGCAGCTTGGGGGGGGCTGGCACAGATACGCAGTATTTT. Combining the CDR3 with reference TRBV5-1 and TRBJ2-3 gives the whole variable domain KAGVTQTPRYLIKTRGQQVTLSCSPISGHRSVSWYQQTPGQGLQFLFEYFSETQRNKGNFPGRFSGRQFSNSRSEMNVSTLELGDSALYLCASSLGGAGTDTQYFGPGTRLTVL.

This chain joins TRBV5-8 and TRBJ1-2; D call uncertain. The length of the CDR3 is 13 residues. In germline, CDR1 is SGHTS, CDR2 YDEGEE. V was clipped by 0 bases and J by 1 base, with 4 bases between them. CDR3 DNA sequence: TGTGCCAGCAGCTTGGGGAGTAACTATGGCTACACCTTC. Its translation is CASSLGSNYGYTF.

The chain has TRBV9 and TRBJ1-1, with D unclear. With 0 bases removed from V and 5 bases from J, the gap between germline ends came to 11 bases. The CDR3 is 14 residues long. The V gene's germline CDR1 is SGDLS and CDR2 YYNGEE. The DNA for the CDR3 is TGTGCCAGCAGCGTAGAGTCCGCAAGGACTGAAGCTTTCTTT. Amino acid sequence: CASSVESARTEAFF.

The chain couples TRBV27 to TRBJ1-2; no clear D. Per the germline V gene, CDR1 is MNHEY and CDR2 is SMNVEV (reference sequence). V was shortened by 0 bases and J by 4 bases, with 12 bases between the two germline ends. This CDR3 has 15 amino acids. The CDR3 DNA reads TGTGCCAGCAGTTTATCTCCCCACCAGATCTATGGCTACACCTTC. This translates into CASSLSPHQIYGYTF.

This clone was seen a handful of times. The V and J genes are TRBV7-9 and TRBJ2-2; tentatively, D is TRBD1 or TRBD2 (6 bases each). V lost 1 base and J lost 8, with 23 bases in between. This CDR3 contains 18 residues. CDR1 is SEHNR and CDR2 is FQNEAQ in the germline V gene (reference sequence). Written as DNA, the CDR3 is TGTGCCAGCAGCTTAGGATGGGGGGCTCCCCCGGATGAAGGGGAGCTGTTTTTT. This gives the protein CASSLGWGAPPDEGELFF.

The V call is TRBV6-5, the J call TRBJ1-6, with 8 bases lining up with TRBD1. V lost 5 bases to trimming and J lost 8 bases; unmatched junction nucleotides: 8. Germline V lookup: CDR1 MNHEY, CDR2 SVGAGI. The CDR3 totals 15 residues. CDR3 region: CASSLAGGWDSPLHF. CDR3 DNA: TGTGCCAGCAGTCTAGCAGGGGGCTGGGATTCACCCCTCCACTTT.

The chain has TRBV4-1 and TRBJ2-7, with 11 bases fitting TRBD2. Germline lookup yields CDR1 MGHRA and CDR2 YSYEKL. V shed 3 bases and J 4 bases; nucleotides not matched to a gene: 2. This CDR3 comprises 14 residues. In nucleotides, the CDR3 is TGCGCCAGCAGCCAGACTAGCGGGATTTACGAGCAGTACTTC. Encoded protein: CASSQTSGIYEQYF.

J is TRBJ2-7 and V is TRBV10-3, with D perhaps assigned TRBD1 or TRBD2 (5 bases each). The CDR3 runs to 19 residues. CDR1 ENHRY and CDR2 SYGVKD come from the germline V gene. V lost 2 bases and J lost 6, with 29 bases in between. This CDR3 reads CAISEQYYGTPGLEAEQYF. DNA for the CDR3: TGTGCCATCAGTGAGCAATACTACGGGACCCCGGGTTTAGAAGCCGAGCAGTACTTC.

This chain uses TRBV28 with TRBJ1-2; 7 bases are a match to TRBD1. CDR1 is MDHEN, CDR2 SYDVKM, per germline. J was trimmed by 2 bases and V by 3 bases; bases with no gene match: 0. The CDR3 loop spans 13 amino acids. The CDR3 DNA reads as TGTGCCAGCAGTTTGGGACAGAACTATGGCTACACCTTC. The encoded protein is CASSLGQNYGYTF.

This chain uses TRBV30 with TRBJ1-3; 9 positions match TRBD1. The CDR3 loop spans 18 amino acids. The germline gives CDR1 GTSNPN, CDR2 SVGIG (reference sequence). J was trimmed by 0 bases and V by 2 bases; bases with no gene match: 11. This chain's CDR3 is CAWSRLTGTGRSGNTIYF. DNA for the CDR3: TGTGCCTGGAGTAGACTAACCGGGACAGGGCGCTCTGGAAACACCATATATTTT. The complete variable domain, with remaining parts taken from reference TRBV30 and TRBJ1-3, reads SQTIHQWPATLVQPVGSPLSLECTVEGTSNPNLYWYRQAAGRGLQLLFYSVGIGQISSEVPQNLSASRPQDRQFILSSKKLLLSDSGFYLCAWSRLTGTGRSGNTIYFGEGSWLTVV.

V gene TRBV7-2 combines with J gene TRBJ2-1, with TRBD1 matching over 7 bases. The germline V gene has CDR1 SGHTA and CDR2 FQGNSA. The CDR3 consists of 15 residues. With V trimmed by 0 bases and J by 3 bases, 2 bases remained unmatched. The CDR3 nucleotides read TGTGCCAGCAGCTTAGCAGGGGGCGACTACAATGAGCAGTTCTTC. This encodes CASSLAGGDYNEQFF. The complete variable domain, with remaining parts taken from reference TRBV7-2 and TRBJ2-1, reads GAGVSQSPSNKVTEKGKDVELRCDPISGHTALYWYRQSLGQGLEFLIYFQGNSAPDKSGLPSDRFSAERTGGSVSTLTIQRTQQEDSAVYLCASSLAGGDYNEQFFGPGTRLTVL.

V usage is TRBV5-1 and J usage is TRBJ2-6; D is unresolved. V was cut by 0 bases and J by 0 bases, with 4 bases left in between. CDR1 is SGHRS, CDR2 YFSETQ, per germline. This CDR3 is built from 15 residues. The CDR3 DNA sequence: TGCGCCAGCAGCTTGGCCAACTCTGGGGCCAACGTCCTGACTTTC. This translates into CASSLANSGANVLTF.

This rearrangement joins TRBV7-6 to TRBJ2-5; D perhaps matches TRBD1 (6 bases). This CDR3 has 14 amino acids. V was clipped by 0 bases and J by 1 base, with 6 bases between them. Per the germline V gene, CDR1 is SGHVS and CDR2 is FNYEAQ. CDR3 protein: CASSLAGGQETQYF. CDR3 sequence (DNA): TGTGCCAGCAGCTTAGCAGGGGGCCAAGAGACCCAGTACTTC.